One and the same sample provided the 30 T cell receptor beta chains below, sequenced in a study of cytomegalovirus exposure and HLA in healthy donors. PCR involved 60 Vbeta and 13 Jbeta primers. The protocol was immunoSEQ multiplex PCR, while the TCRdb copy is restricted to in-frame clones and leaves out a portion. The profile covers fewer than 300,000 clones, with more than 80% appearing a single time and less than 4.5% taken by the ten largest. The source material was PBMCs. The receptors shown here come from a man aged 35-49 years in good health and CMV-seropositive.

This chain joins TRBV4-1 and TRBJ2-5, with TRBD2 identical over 7 bases. The J call could be wrong; TRBJ2-7 is a better fit for the DNA end. This CDR3 is 17 amino acids long. Looked up from germline, CDR1 is MGHRA and CDR2 is YSYEKL. Here the CDR3 reads CASSQDPARAGRSEQYF. CDR3 nucleotides: TGCGCCAGCAGCCAAGACCCCGCGAGAGCGGGACGGAGCGAGCAGTACTTC.

This chain joins TRBV27 and TRBJ2-1; the D is unclear. Trimming pared 1 base from V and 5 bases from J, leaving 6 bases between. Germline values: CDR1 MNHEY, CDR2 SMNVEV (reference sequence). There are 13 residues in the CDR3. The DNA of the CDR3 is TGTGCCAGCAGTTTATGGCAGAACAATGAGCAGTTCTTC. It specifies CASSLWQNNEQFF.

V is TRBV2 and J is TRBJ2-3; D is ambiguous. Germline CDR1 reads SNHLY; CDR2 reads FYNNEI. Trimming took off 3 bases at V and 2 bases at J, with 6 bases between the two ends. This CDR3 region has 13 residues. In nucleotides, the CDR3 is TGTGCCAGCAGTGATGAGGCCACAGATACGCAGTATTTT. Amino acids: CASSDEATDTQYF.

The V and J genes are TRBV4-1 and TRBJ2-7; TRBD2 aligns across 7 bases. The CDR3 extends over 12 amino acids. The germline CDR1 and CDR2 sequences are MGHRA and YSYEKL. Trimming at V came to 3 bases and at J to 10 bases, leaving 6 bases not matched to a gene. CDR3 in amino acids: CASSHLGGDQYF. For the CDR3, the DNA is TGCGCCAGCAGCCACTTGGGAGGGGACCAGTACTTC.

The chain recombines TRBV6-5 with TRBJ1-4; 11 positions agree with TRBD1. This CDR3 has 15 residues. With 2 bases clipped from V and 11 bases from J, the junction kept 7 bases outside the gene matches. Germline-derived CDR1 and CDR2 are MNHEY and SVGAGI. The CDR3 nucleotides read TGTGCCAGCAGTTACCAAGGACAGGGGGCGCGCAAACTGTTTTTT. The encoded protein is CASSYQGQGARKLFF.

This sequence joins TRBV7-3 and TRBJ2-1; weak D call: TRBD2 (5 bases). CDR1 is SGHTA and CDR2 is FQGTGA in the germline V gene. The CDR3 has 15 residues. V was pared by 5 bases and J by 0 bases, with 11 bases between. CDR3 sequence: CASSDGLSSYNEQFF. In nucleotides, the CDR3 is TGTGCCAGCAGCGATGGACTGAGCTCCTACAATGAGCAGTTCTTC.

Of note for this clone: At one end, the junction sequence differs from germline, possibly due to a read error. The V gene is TRBV7-9, the J gene TRBJ1-5; 7 bases are shared with TRBD1. The CDR3 loop spans 17 amino acids. CDR1 is SEHNR and CDR2 is FQNEAQ in the germline V gene (reference sequence). The CDR3 here is CSSSLGEGAQNRSPQHF. The CDR3, as DNA: TGTTCCAGCAGCTTAGGAGAGGGGGCGCAAAACCGATCGCCCCAGCATTTT.

The V gene is TRBV5-1, the J gene TRBJ1-2; 8 bases match TRBD1. Germline V gives CDR1 SGHRS, CDR2 YFSETQ. This CDR3 region has 14 residues. The V and J ends lost 5 bases and 8 bases, in that order; junction bases with no gene match: 11. The CDR3 region is CASSFLDRAFGYTF. The DNA for the CDR3 is TGCGCCAGCAGTTTCTTGGACAGGGCTTTCGGCTACACCTTC.

This clone has a handful of counts. V usage is TRBV6-5 and J usage is TRBJ2-5; no reliable D call. Germline values: CDR1 MNHEY, CDR2 SVGAGI. V shed 4 bases and J shed 0 bases, with 3 bases lying between them. The length of the CDR3 is 12 residues. As DNA, the CDR3 is TGTGCCAGCAGTTCTTACCAAGAGACCCAGTACTTC. It codes for CASSSYQETQYF.

Concerning this clone: This same CDR3 is encoded by further DNA sequences in the sample. CDR3 sequence (DNA): TGTGCCAGCAGCTTGAGCAGCGGGAGCCACGAGCAGTACTTC. Translated: CASSLSSGSHEQYF. V and J are TRBV5-6 and TRBJ2-7; 8 positions agree with TRBD2. With V trimmed by 1 base and J by 5 bases, 5 bases remained unmatched. CDR1 and CDR2 from the germline V gene are SGHDT and YYEEEE. The CDR3 contains 14 residues.

In the case of this clone: In the same sample, other DNA sequences code for this CDR3. The V call is TRBV7-2, the J call TRBJ2-3; 8 bases line up with TRBD2. The CDR3 has 14 residues. J gave up 3 bases and V 5 bases, and 4 bases lay outside the gene matches. Per germline, CDR1 SGHTA and CDR2 FQGNSA. Here the CDR3 reads CASSLGGDTDTQYF. CDR3 bases: TGTGCCAGCAGCCTCGGGGGGGATACAGATACGCAGTATTTT.

The gene calls are TRBV5-1 and TRBJ2-2; 8 nucleotides line up with TRBD1. V shed 4 bases and J 3 bases; nucleotides not matched to a gene: 5. This CDR3 comprises 15 residues. Germline assignment: CDR1 SGHRS and CDR2 YFSETQ. CDR3: CASSPGGVDTGELFF. The CDR3 DNA reads as TGCGCCAGCAGCCCAGGGGGCGTGGACACCGGGGAGCTGTTTTTT.

J is TRBJ1-5 and V is TRBV5-8; TRBD1 matches at 8 bases. The length of the CDR3 is 13 residues. V shed 0 bases and J 15 bases; nucleotides not matched to a gene: 8. Germline V gene lookup returns CDR1 SGHTS and CDR2 YDEGEE. In nucleotides, the CDR3 is TGTGCCAGCAGCTTGGGGCGAACAGGGGGGACGCATTTT. Translated: CASSLGRTGGTHF.

This chain connects TRBV7-9 to TRBJ1-2, with 8 nucleotides matching TRBD1. The CDR3 totals 13 residues. Germline trimming cut 5 bases from V and 12 bases from J; bases unmatched to any gene: 11. The germline gives CDR1 SEHNR, CDR2 FQNEAQ (reference sequence). The CDR3 region has the DNA TGTGCCAGCAGCGACGGGACAGGCGCTGTACACACCTTC. Translation gives CASSDGTGAVHTF.

The chain employs TRBV7-3 and TRBJ1-1, with D perhaps TRBD1 (6 bases). V lost 1 base and J 1 base, leaving 16 bases between the germline ends. The germline V gene encodes CDR1 SGHTA and CDR2 FQGTGA. The CDR3 length is 17 residues. This CDR3 reads CASSLSEAGEGNTEAFF. CDR3 coding DNA: TGTGCCAGCAGCTTAAGTGAGGCAGGGGAAGGGAACACTGAAGCTTTCTTT. Based on the CDR3 plus reference TRBV7-3 and TRBJ1-1, the full variable domain is GAGVSQTPSNKVTEKGKYVELRCDPISGHTALYWYRQSLGQGPEFLIYFQGTGAADDSGLPNDRFFAVRPEGSVSTLKIQRTERGDSAVYLCASSLSEAGEGNTEAFFGQGTRLTVV.

The chain joins TRBV2 to TRBJ2-3; 12 bases agree with TRBD1. Trimming removed 5 bases from V and 4 bases from J; junction bases left unmatched: 1. Per the germline V gene, CDR1 is SNHLY and CDR2 is FYNNEI. The CDR3 is 14 residues long. The CDR3 sequence: CASSRDRGPDTQYF. CDR3 nucleotide sequence: TGTGCCAGCAGTCGGGACAGGGGGCCAGATACGCAGTATTTT.

The chain employs TRBV2 and TRBJ2-1, with 9 bases identical to TRBD2. Germline loops: CDR1 SNHLY, CDR2 FYNNEI. V lost 4 bases and J lost 0; bases outside the gene matches: 4. The CDR3 loop spans 16 amino acids. The CDR3 loop reads CASSGAGGVSYNEQFF. The CDR3 DNA reads as TGTGCCAGCAGTGGAGCGGGAGGTGTCTCCTACAATGAGCAGTTCTTC.

The table lists this clone with a count of one. This chain links TRBV5-1 with TRBJ2-7; 11 bases fit TRBD2. The V and J ends lost 1 base and 5 bases, in that order; junction bases with no gene match: 5. CDR1 and CDR2 from the germline V gene are SGHRS and YFSETQ. This CDR3 contains 15 residues. CDR3 loop: CASSLTSGSADEQYF. As DNA, the CDR3 is TGCGCCAGCAGCTTGACTAGCGGGAGTGCAGACGAGCAGTACTTC.

This clone appeared once. Other DNA sequences in this sample translate to the same CDR3. The gene calls are TRBV27 and TRBJ2-7; D is ambiguous. The CDR3 length is 13 residues. V was cut by 3 bases and J by 1 base, with 7 bases left in between. Per the germline V gene, CDR1 is MNHEY and CDR2 is SMNVEV (reference sequence). The CDR3 sequence is CASSFSGSYEQYF. CDR3 in DNA: TGTGCCAGCAGTTTCTCAGGATCCTACGAGCAGTACTTC.

This chain uses TRBV6-6 with TRBJ2-6; D is unclear. V was clipped by 8 bases and J by 0 bases, with 8 bases between them. From germline, CDR1 is MNHNY and CDR2 SVGAGI (reference sequence). This CDR3 is built from 14 residues. CDR3: CASLVSSGANVLTF. The CDR3 DNA reads as TGTGCCAGCCTAGTGAGCTCTGGGGCCAACGTCCTGACTTTC.

The chain is built from TRBV11-2 and TRBJ2-7, with 7 bases aligning to TRBD1. This CDR3 has 12 residues. Losses at the gene ends were 4 bases for V and 3 bases for J; bases not matched to a gene: 0. Germline V gene lookup returns CDR1 SGHAT and CDR2 FQNNGV. CDR3 nucleotides: TGTGCCAGCAGCTGGACAGGCTACGAGCAGTACTTC. Translation gives CASSWTGYEQYF.

This clone occurred a few times. The rearrangement links TRBV13 to TRBJ2-5, with a tentative D call TRBD2 (6 bases). The V end was cut by 5 bases, the J end by 2 bases, with 9 bases between. Germline lookup yields CDR1 PRHDT and CDR2 FYEKMQ (reference sequence). The CDR3 runs to 13 residues. CDR3 in DNA: TGTGCCAGCAGCCCCGGGACTCAAGAGACCCAGTACTTC. It translates to CASSPGTQETQYF. Complete variable domain (other parts from reference TRBV13 and TRBJ2-5): AAGVIQSPRHLIKEKRETATLKCYPIPRHDTVYWYQQGPGQDPQFLISFYEKMQSDKGSIPDRFSAQQFSDYHSELNMSSLELGDSALYFCASSPGTQETQYFGPGTRLLVL.

The DNA for the CDR3 is TGCAGCGTGGAGGGGACTAGCGGGACCTACAATGAGCAGTTCTTC. This sequence encodes CSVEGTSGTYNEQFF. The chain combines TRBV29-1 with TRBJ2-1; TRBD2 agrees at 13 bases. CDR1 is SQVTM, CDR2 ANQGSEA, per germline. This CDR3 comprises 15 residues. Losses at the gene ends were 6 bases for V and 2 bases for J; bases not matched to a gene: 4.

Comment on this clone: Other DNA variants within this sample encode the same CDR3. The chain has TRBV19 and TRBJ2-7; 9 bases agree with TRBD1. The CDR3 totals 14 residues. Per germline, CDR1 LNHDA and CDR2 SQIVND (reference sequence). Germline trimming cut 5 bases from V and 1 base from J; bases unmatched to any gene: 3. In DNA form, the CDR3 reads TGTGCCAGTAGTTCCGGGACAGGGTCCTACGAGCAGTACTTC. Protein sequence: CASSSGTGSYEQYF.

The rearrangement links TRBV7-2 to TRBJ2-1; 13 bases fit TRBD2. This CDR3 is 17 amino acids long. The germline V gene encodes CDR1 SGHTA and CDR2 FQGNSA. After removal of 6 bases from V and 0 bases from J, the junction contained 5 bases not matched to a gene. The CDR3 here is CASSFRTSGSSYNEQFF. Written as DNA, the CDR3 is TGTGCCAGCAGTTTTCGGACTAGCGGGAGCTCCTACAATGAGCAGTTCTTC.

This chain links TRBV9 with TRBJ2-7; tentative D call: TRBD2 (6 bases). CDR3 size: 14 residues. The germline V gene has CDR1 SGDLS and CDR2 YYNGEE. V lost 2 bases and J lost 4, with 13 bases in between. CDR3 residues: CASSVDSGIYEQYF. CDR3 DNA sequence: TGTGCCAGCAGCGTCGATAGCGGTATTTACGAGCAGTACTTC.

The rearrangement uses TRBV4-1 and TRBJ2-5; 14 bases fit TRBD2. Germline V CDR1 and CDR2: MGHRA, YSYEKL. CDR3 length equals 16 residues. Trimming removed 4 bases from V and 0 bases from J; junction bases left unmatched: 1. Here the CDR3 DNA reads TGCGCCAGCAGCCGGACTAGCGGGGGGTACCAAGAGACCCAGTACTTC. As protein: CASSRTSGGYQETQYF.

V is TRBV7-9 and J is TRBJ1-1; TRBD1 is a possible D gene (5 bases). V was clipped by 5 bases and J by 3 bases, with 16 bases between them. This CDR3 region has 15 residues. Germline values: CDR1 SEHNR, CDR2 FQNEAQ (reference sequence). The CDR3 protein is CASSPQTESYTEAFF. CDR3 nucleotide sequence: TGTGCCAGCAGCCCACAGACAGAATCCTACACTGAAGCTTTCTTT.

The chain combines TRBV5-1 with TRBJ2-1; 15 bases fit TRBD2. V trimming: 4 bases; J trimming: 7 bases; junction bases outside the gene matches: 3. The CDR3 covers 15 residues. Germline V gene lookup returns CDR1 SGHRS and CDR2 YFSETQ. The CDR3 sequence: CASSQGLAGGNEQFF. DNA for the CDR3: TGCGCCAGCAGCCAAGGACTAGCGGGAGGGAATGAGCAGTTCTTC.

The chain joins TRBV6-6 to TRBJ2-7; D is possibly TRBD1 (6 bases). Germline CDR1 is MNHNY and CDR2 is SVGAGI (reference sequence). CDR3 length: 14 residues. Trimming shortened V by 7 bases and J by 5 bases, and 18 bases separated the two germline ends. CDR3 residues: CASTSTRQVDEQYF. The CDR3 nucleotides are TGTGCCAGCACCTCGACCCGACAGGTTGACGAGCAGTACTTC.